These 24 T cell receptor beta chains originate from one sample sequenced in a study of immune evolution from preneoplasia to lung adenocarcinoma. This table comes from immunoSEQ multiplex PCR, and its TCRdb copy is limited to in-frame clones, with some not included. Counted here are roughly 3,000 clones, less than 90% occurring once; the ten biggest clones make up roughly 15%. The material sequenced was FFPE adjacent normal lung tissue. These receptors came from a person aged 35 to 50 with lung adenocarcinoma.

The CDR3: CASSPAPGNSPLHF. In DNA form, the CDR3 reads TGTGCCAGCAGCCCTGCCCCGGGGAATTCACCCCTCCACTTT. The chain uses TRBV6-1 and TRBJ1-6, with D unresolved. The V end lost 6 bases, the J end lost 7 bases, and 13 bases lay between the germline ends. Germline V gene data show CDR1 as MNHNS and CDR2 as SASEGT. The CDR3 runs to 14 residues.

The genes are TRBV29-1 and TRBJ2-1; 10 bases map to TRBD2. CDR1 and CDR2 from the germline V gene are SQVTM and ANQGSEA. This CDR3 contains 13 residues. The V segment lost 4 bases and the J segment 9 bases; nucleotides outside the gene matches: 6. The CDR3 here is CSVGLAGVGEQFF. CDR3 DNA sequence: TGCAGCGTTGGGCTAGCGGGAGTTGGTGAGCAGTTCTTC.

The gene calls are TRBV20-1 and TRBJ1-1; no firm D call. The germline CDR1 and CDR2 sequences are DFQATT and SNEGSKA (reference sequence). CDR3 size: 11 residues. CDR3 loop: CGLRMNTEAFF. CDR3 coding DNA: TGCGGCCTTCGAATGAACACTGAAGCTTTCTTT.

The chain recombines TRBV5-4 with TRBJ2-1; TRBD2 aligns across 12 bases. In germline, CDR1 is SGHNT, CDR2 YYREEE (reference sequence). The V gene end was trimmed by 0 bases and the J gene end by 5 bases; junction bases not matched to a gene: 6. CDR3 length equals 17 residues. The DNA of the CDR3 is TGTGCCAGCAGCTTGGGACTAGCGGGGGCGCCGAACAATGAGCAGTTCTTC. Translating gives CASSLGLAGAPNNEQFF. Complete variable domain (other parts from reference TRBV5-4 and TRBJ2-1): ETGVTQSPTHLIKTRGQQVTLRCSSQSGHNTVSWYQQALGQGPQFIFQYYREEENGRGNFPPRFSGLQFPNYSSELNVNALELDDSALYLCASSLGLAGAPNNEQFFGPGTRLTVL.

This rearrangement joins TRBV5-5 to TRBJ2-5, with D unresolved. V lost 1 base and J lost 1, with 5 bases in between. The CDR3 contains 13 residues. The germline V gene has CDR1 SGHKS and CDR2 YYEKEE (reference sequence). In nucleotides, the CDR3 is TGTGCCAGCAGCTTGCGCCCCCAAGAGACCCAGTACTTC. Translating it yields CASSLRPQETQYF.

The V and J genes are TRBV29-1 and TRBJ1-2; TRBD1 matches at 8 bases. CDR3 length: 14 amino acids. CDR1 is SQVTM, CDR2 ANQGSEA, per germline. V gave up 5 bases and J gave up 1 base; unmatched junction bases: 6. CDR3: CSVFGQGVNYGYTF. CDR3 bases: TGCAGCGTTTTCGGACAGGGCGTTAACTATGGCTACACCTTC.

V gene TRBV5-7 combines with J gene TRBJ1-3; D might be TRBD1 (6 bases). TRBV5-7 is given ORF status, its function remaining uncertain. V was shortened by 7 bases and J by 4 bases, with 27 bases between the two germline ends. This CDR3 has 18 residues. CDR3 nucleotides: TGTGCCAGCTGGGTTCGGGGGCCACCACTCTCAACGGGAAACACCATATATTTT. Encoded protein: CASWVRGPPLSTGNTIYF.

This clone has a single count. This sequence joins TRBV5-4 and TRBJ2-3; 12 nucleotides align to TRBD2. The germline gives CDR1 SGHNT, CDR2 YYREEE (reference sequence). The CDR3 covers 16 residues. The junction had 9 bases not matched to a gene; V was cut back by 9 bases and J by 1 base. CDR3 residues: CATTLRLAGGTDTQYF. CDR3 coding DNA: TGTGCCACAACATTAAGACTAGCGGGGGGCACAGATACGCAGTATTTT.

The CDR3 region has the DNA TGCGCCAGCAGCGGTACGGGGGGGCGGGAAAACATTCAGTACTTC. Protein: CASSGTGGRENIQYF. The chain has TRBV4-1 and TRBJ2-4; 8 positions match TRBD2. The CDR3 runs to 15 residues. The germline V gene encodes CDR1 MGHRA and CDR2 YSYEKL. V lost 5 bases, J lost 5 bases, and 8 bases stayed unmatched.

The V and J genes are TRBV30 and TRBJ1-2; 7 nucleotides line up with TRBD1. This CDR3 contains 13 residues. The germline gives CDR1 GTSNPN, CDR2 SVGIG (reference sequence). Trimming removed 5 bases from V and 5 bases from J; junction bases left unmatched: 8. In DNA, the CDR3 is TGTGCCTGGTTCAGGGGGGGGCTATATGGCTACACCTTC. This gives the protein CAWFRGGLYGYTF.

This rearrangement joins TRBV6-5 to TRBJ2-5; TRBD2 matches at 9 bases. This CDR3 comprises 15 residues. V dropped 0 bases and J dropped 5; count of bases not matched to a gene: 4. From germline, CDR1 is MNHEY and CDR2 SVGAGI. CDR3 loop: CASSYSTSGGETQYF. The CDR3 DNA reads TGTGCCAGCAGTTACTCGACTAGCGGTGGTGAGACCCAGTACTTC.

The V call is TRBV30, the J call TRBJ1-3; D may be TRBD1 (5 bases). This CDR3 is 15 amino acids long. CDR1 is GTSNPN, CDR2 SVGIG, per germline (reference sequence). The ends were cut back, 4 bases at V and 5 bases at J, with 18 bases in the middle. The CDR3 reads CAWKKGLTGRNTIYF. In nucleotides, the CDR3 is TGTGCCTGGAAGAAGGGACTTACCGGGCGAAACACCATATATTTT.

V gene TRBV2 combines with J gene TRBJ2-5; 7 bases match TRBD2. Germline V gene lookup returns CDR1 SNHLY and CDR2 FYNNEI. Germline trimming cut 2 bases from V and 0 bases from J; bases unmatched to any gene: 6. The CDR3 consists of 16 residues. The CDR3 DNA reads TGTGCCAGCAGTGAAAGTTGGGGGGGGTACCAAGAGACCCAGTACTTC. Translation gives CASSESWGGYQETQYF.

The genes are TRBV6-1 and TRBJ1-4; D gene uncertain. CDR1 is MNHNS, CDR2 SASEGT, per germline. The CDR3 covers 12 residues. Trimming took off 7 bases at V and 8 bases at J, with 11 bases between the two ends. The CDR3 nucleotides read TGTGCCAGCACGATGGGTTTCGAAAAACTGTTTTTT. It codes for CASTMGFEKLFF.

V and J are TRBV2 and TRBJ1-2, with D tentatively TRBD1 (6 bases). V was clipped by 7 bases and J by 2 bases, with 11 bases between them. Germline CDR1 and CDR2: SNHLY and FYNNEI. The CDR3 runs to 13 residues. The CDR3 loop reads CASKGDGNYGYTF. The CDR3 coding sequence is TGTGCCAGCAAGGGGGACGGCAACTATGGCTACACCTTC.

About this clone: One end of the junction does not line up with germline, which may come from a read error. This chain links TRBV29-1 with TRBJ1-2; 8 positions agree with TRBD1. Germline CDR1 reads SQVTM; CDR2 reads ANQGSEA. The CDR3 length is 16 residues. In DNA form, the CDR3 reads TGCAGCGTCGAAGGGACAGGACGATTGAAGGACTATGGCTACACCTTC. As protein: CSVEGTGRLKDYGYTF.

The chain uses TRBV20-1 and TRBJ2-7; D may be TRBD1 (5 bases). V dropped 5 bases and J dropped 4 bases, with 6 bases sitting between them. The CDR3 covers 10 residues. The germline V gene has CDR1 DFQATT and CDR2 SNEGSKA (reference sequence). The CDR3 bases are TGCAGTGCTTCAGGGTACGAGCAGTACTTC. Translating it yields CSASGYEQYF.

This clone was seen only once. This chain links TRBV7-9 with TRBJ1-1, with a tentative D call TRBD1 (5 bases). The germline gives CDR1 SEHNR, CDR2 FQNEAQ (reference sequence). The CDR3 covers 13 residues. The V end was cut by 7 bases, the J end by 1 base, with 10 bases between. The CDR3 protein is CASNKQANTEAFF. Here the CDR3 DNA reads TGTGCCAGCAACAAACAGGCGAACACTGAAGCTTTCTTT. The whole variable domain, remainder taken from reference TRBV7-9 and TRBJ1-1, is DTGVSQNPRHKITKRGQNVTFRCDPISEHNRLYWYRQTLGQGPEFLTYFQNEAQLEKSRLLSDRFSAERPKGSFSTLEIQRTEQGDSAMYLCASNKQANTEAFFGQGTRLTVV.

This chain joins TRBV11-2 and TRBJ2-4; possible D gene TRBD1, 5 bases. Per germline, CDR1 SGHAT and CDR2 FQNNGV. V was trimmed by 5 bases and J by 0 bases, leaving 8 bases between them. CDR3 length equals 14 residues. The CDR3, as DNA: TGTGCCAGCAGCCCTGACAGAGCCAAAAACATTCAGTACTTC. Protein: CASSPDRAKNIQYF. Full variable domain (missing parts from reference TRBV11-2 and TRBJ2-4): EAGVAQSPRYKIIEKRQSVAFWCNPISGHATLYWYQQILGQGPKLLIQFQNNGVVDDSQLPKDRFSAERLKGVDSTLKIQPAKLEDSAVYLCASSPDRAKNIQYFGAGTRLSVL.

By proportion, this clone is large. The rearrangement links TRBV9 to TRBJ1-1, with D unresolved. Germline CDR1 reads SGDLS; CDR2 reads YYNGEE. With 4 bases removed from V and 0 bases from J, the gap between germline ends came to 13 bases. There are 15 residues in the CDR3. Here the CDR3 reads CASSPNHGLNTEAFF. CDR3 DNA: TGTGCCAGCAGCCCGAATCATGGCCTGAACACTGAAGCTTTCTTT. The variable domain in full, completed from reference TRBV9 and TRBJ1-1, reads DSGVTQTPKHLITATGQRVTLRCSPRSGDLSVYWYQQSLDQGLQFLIQYYNGEERAKGNILERFSAQQFPDLHSELNLSSLELGDSALYFCASSPNHGLNTEAFFGQGTRLTVV.

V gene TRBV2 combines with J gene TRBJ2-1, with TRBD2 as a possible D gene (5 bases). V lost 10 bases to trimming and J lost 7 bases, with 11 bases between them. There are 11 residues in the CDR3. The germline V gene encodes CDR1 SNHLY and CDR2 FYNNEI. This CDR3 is CAIPRGNEQFF. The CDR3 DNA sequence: TGTGCCATTCCCCGGGGTAATGAGCAGTTCTTC.

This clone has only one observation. CDR3 loop: CASSLVGSTNYGYTF. The CDR3 DNA sequence: TGTGCCAGCAGCTTAGTGGGCAGTACTAACTATGGCTACACCTTC. V gene TRBV11-2 combines with J gene TRBJ1-2; D is ambiguous. With 1 base removed from V and 0 bases from J, the gap between germline ends came to 9 bases. The germline CDR1 and CDR2 sequences are SGHAT and FQNNGV. This CDR3 comprises 15 residues. The full variable domain, completed using reference TRBV11-2 and TRBJ1-2, is EAGVAQSPRYKIIEKRQSVAFWCNPISGHATLYWYQQILGQGPKLLIQFQNNGVVDDSQLPKDRFSAERLKGVDSTLKIQPAKLEDSAVYLCASSLVGSTNYGYTFGSGTRLTVV.

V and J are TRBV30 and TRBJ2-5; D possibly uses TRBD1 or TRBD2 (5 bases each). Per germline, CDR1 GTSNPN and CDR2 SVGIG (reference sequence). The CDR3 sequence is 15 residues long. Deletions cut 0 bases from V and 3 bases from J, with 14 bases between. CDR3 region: CAWSVGGQNKETQYF. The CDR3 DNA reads TGTGCCTGGAGTGTAGGAGGACAAAATAAAGAGACCCAGTACTTC. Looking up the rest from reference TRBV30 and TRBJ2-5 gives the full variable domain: SQTIHQWPATLVQPVGSPLSLECTVEGTSNPNLYWYRQAAGRGLQLLFYSVGIGQISSEVPQNLSASRPQDRQFILSSKKLLLSDSGFYLCAWSVGGQNKETQYFGPGTRLLVL.

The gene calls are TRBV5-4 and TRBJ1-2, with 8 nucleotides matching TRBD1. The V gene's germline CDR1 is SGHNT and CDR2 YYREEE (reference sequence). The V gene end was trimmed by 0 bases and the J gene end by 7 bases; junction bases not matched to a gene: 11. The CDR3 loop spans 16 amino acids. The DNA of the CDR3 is TGTGCCAGCAGCTTGGCCAATATCGCAGGGGGCTCTGGCTACACCTTC. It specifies CASSLANIAGGSGYTF.